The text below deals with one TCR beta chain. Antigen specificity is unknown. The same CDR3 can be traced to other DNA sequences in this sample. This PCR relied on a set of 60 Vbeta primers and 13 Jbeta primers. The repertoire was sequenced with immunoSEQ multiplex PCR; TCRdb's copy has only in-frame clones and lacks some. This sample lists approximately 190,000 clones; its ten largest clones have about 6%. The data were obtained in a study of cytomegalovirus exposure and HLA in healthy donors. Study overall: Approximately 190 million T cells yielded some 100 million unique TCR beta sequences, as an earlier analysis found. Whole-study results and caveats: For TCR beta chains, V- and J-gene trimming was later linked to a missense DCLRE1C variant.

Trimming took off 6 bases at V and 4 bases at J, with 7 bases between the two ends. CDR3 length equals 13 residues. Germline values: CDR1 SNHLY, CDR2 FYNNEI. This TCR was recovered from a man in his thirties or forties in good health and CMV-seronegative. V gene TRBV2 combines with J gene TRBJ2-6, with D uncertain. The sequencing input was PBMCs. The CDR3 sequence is CASSSSGANVLTF. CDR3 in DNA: TGTGCCAGCAGCAGTTCAGGGGCCAACGTCCTGACTTTC.